This T cell receptor (beta chain) was documented in a study of technical replicates of blood from four donors. TCRdb's copy holds only in-frame clones and misses some; the assay was immunoSEQ multiplex PCR. The data hold about 69,000 clones, with 80% to 90% observed a single time. CDR3 length: 13 residues. Germline V gene data show CDR1 as GTSNPN and CDR2 as SVGIG (reference sequence). V dropped 2 bases and J dropped 7 bases, with 14 bases sitting between them. The rearrangement joins TRBV30 to TRBJ1-2; no definite D call. Sequencing was carried out using PBMCs. This clonotype was obtained from a human donor in good health. Some clones in this sample may be carry-over from other donors' samples. The CDR3 DNA reads TGTGCCTGGAGTCCTGCCCTCTGGGCTGGCTACACCTTC. This gives the protein CAWSPALWAGYTF.